A selection of T cell receptor beta chains follows, all from one sample in a study of T cells expressing NK-cell markers. TCRdb reprocessed the 5' RACE reads, with one entry per CDR3 protein and no DNA. The sample holds 200,000 to 300,000 distinct CDR3 sequences. Sequencing was carried out using blood T cells: a sorted CD56 or NKG2C T cell subset, CD4+ or CD8+ T cells, or bulk PBMC T cells (not recorded which). Receptor source: a man younger than 35 in good health. The CDR3 runs from the conserved cysteine through the conserved F or W. Fields, in order: V gene, J gene, CDR3 protein.

v_call: TRBV12-3/TRBV12-4; j_call: TRBJ2-7; cdr3_aa: CASSPQGTYEQYF
v_call: TRBV20-1; j_call: TRBJ2-7; cdr3_aa: CSALSPSGTASYEQYF
v_call: TRBV20-1; j_call: TRBJ2-1; cdr3_aa: CSASAFGTSVDEQFF
v_call: TRBV10-3; j_call: TRBJ2-1; cdr3_aa: CAISESPGTSETNEQFF
v_call: TRBV5-1; j_call: TRBJ2-1; cdr3_aa: CASKGQGGNNEQFF
v_call: TRBV12-3/TRBV12-4; j_call: TRBJ2-2; cdr3_aa: CASSRSGSARTGELFF
v_call: TRBV29-1; j_call: TRBJ2-6; cdr3_aa: CSAGTLGANVLTF
v_call: TRBV28; j_call: TRBJ1-1; cdr3_aa: CASQRGANTEAFF
v_call: TRBV28; j_call: TRBJ1-1; cdr3_aa: CASSLYAGSDTEAFF
v_call: TRBV5-6; j_call: TRBJ1-5; cdr3_aa: CASSLDRVWDQPQHF
v_call: TRBV12-3/TRBV12-4; j_call: TRBJ2-1; cdr3_aa: CATLGTDFYNEQFF
v_call: TRBV29-1; j_call: TRBJ2-1; cdr3_aa: CSVERGLATFPEQFF
v_call: TRBV20-1; j_call: TRBJ2-1; cdr3_aa: CSTGASGHNEQFF
v_call: TRBV9; j_call: TRBJ2-4; cdr3_aa: CASSGGGKNIQYF
v_call: TRBV2; j_call: TRBJ2-1; cdr3_aa: CASSEARAGVGNEQFF
v_call: TRBV20-1; j_call: TRBJ2-7; cdr3_aa: CSAREGLIYEQYF
v_call: TRBV10-3; j_call: TRBJ2-4; cdr3_aa: CAISDGAIAKNIQYF
v_call: TRBV3-1; j_call: TRBJ2-2; cdr3_aa: CASSQGRAGELFF
v_call: TRBV28; j_call: TRBJ2-7; cdr3_aa: CASSLYSSSYEQYF
v_call: TRBV29-1; j_call: TRBJ2-3; cdr3_aa: CSVGLAGGADTQYF
v_call: TRBV5-5; j_call: TRBJ2-7; cdr3_aa: CASSLTALNEQYF
v_call: TRBV18; j_call: TRBJ2-1; cdr3_aa: CASSLNRMGLYNEQFF
v_call: TRBV5-4; j_call: TRBJ2-5; cdr3_aa: CAIPGLAGQETQYF
v_call: TRBV12-3/TRBV12-4; j_call: TRBJ2-1; cdr3_aa: CASRFSTGTDHNEQFF
v_call: TRBV12-3/TRBV12-4; j_call: TRBJ1-1; cdr3_aa: CASSSIGVRTEAFF
v_call: TRBV12-3/TRBV12-4; j_call: TRBJ2-1; cdr3_aa: CASREDRSSYNEQFF
v_call: TRBV7-9; j_call: TRBJ1-1; cdr3_aa: CASSSALPMNTEAFF
v_call: TRBV20-1; j_call: TRBJ2-1; cdr3_aa: CSSSGQDSYNEQFF
v_call: TRBV6-5; j_call: TRBJ1-1; cdr3_aa: CASSYSGSIPRAFF
v_call: TRBV20-1; j_call: TRBJ2-5; cdr3_aa: CSASRLAGEETQYF
v_call: TRBV4-2; j_call: TRBJ2-1; cdr3_aa: CASSQEGTTTYNEQFF
v_call: TRBV28; j_call: TRBJ1-1; cdr3_aa: CASRLDSMNTEAFF
v_call: TRBV29-1; j_call: TRBJ2-7; cdr3_aa: CSAGGGTLNYEQYF
v_call: TRBV12-2; j_call: TRBJ1-5; cdr3_aa: CASRTRGSLQPQHF
v_call: TRBV2; j_call: TRBJ2-3; cdr3_aa: CASRDGLAWDTQYF
v_call: TRBV12-3/TRBV12-4; j_call: TRBJ1-1; cdr3_aa: CASSSGGNTEAFF
v_call: TRBV7-8; j_call: TRBJ2-1; cdr3_aa: CASSPTGESYNEQFF
v_call: TRBV20-1; j_call: TRBJ2-2; cdr3_aa: CSARKAGASTGELFF
v_call: TRBV3-1; j_call: TRBJ1-2; cdr3_aa: CASSQLSGRLPHSGGYTF
v_call: TRBV29-1; j_call: TRBJ2-5; cdr3_aa: CSGNREETQYF
v_call: TRBV11-2; j_call: TRBJ2-5; cdr3_aa: CASSKETGETQYF
v_call: TRBV5-1; j_call: TRBJ2-2; cdr3_aa: CASSPSRGLVGELFF
v_call: TRBV12-3/TRBV12-4; j_call: TRBJ1-5; cdr3_aa: CASRRGPSSDQPQHF
v_call: TRBV2; j_call: TRBJ2-1; cdr3_aa: CASSEGLAGGNEQFF
v_call: TRBV7-9; j_call: TRBJ1-6; cdr3_aa: CASSSVGGSYNSPLHF
v_call: TRBV10-3; j_call: TRBJ2-7; cdr3_aa: CATEETGGGEQYF
v_call: TRBV27; j_call: TRBJ1-5; cdr3_aa: CASSSWPTGSNQPQHF
v_call: TRBV5-6; j_call: TRBJ2-1; cdr3_aa: CASSLSGQYNEQFF
v_call: TRBV6-1; j_call: TRBJ2-2; cdr3_aa: CASSLPAGRYTGELFF
v_call: TRBV19; j_call: TRBJ1-6; cdr3_aa: CASSISRDRLSPLHF
v_call: TRBV29-1; j_call: TRBJ2-7; cdr3_aa: CSVENRAPYEQYF
v_call: TRBV27; j_call: TRBJ1-1; cdr3_aa: CASSSGPRMNTEAFF
v_call: TRBV12-3/TRBV12-4; j_call: TRBJ1-2; cdr3_aa: CASSLQGHYGYTF
v_call: TRBV5-1; j_call: TRBJ2-2; cdr3_aa: CASSLGPASGELFF
v_call: TRBV11-2; j_call: TRBJ1-4; cdr3_aa: CASSLDRREKLFF
v_call: TRBV29-1; j_call: TRBJ2-3; cdr3_aa: CSVSASGRTQPRGDTQYF
v_call: TRBV29-1; j_call: TRBJ1-4; cdr3_aa: CSVEELANEKLFF